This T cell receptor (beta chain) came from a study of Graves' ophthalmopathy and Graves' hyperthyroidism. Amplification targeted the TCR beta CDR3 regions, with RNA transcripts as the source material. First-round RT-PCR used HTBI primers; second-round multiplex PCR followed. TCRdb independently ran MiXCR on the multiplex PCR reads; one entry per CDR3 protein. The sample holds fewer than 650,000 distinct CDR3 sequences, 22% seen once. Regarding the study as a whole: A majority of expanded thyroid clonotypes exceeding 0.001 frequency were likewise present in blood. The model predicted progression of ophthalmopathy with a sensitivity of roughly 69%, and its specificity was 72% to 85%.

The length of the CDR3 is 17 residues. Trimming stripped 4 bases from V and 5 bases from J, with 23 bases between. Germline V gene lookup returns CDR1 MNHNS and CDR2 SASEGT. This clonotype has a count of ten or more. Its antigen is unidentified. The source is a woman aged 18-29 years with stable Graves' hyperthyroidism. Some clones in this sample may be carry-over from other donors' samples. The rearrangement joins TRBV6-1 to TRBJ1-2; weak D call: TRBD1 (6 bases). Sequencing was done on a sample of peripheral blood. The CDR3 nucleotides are TGTGCCAGCAGTGGAATGCGCGGGCAGGGGATAGGTTATGGCTACACCTTC. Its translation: CASSGMRGQGIGYGYTF.